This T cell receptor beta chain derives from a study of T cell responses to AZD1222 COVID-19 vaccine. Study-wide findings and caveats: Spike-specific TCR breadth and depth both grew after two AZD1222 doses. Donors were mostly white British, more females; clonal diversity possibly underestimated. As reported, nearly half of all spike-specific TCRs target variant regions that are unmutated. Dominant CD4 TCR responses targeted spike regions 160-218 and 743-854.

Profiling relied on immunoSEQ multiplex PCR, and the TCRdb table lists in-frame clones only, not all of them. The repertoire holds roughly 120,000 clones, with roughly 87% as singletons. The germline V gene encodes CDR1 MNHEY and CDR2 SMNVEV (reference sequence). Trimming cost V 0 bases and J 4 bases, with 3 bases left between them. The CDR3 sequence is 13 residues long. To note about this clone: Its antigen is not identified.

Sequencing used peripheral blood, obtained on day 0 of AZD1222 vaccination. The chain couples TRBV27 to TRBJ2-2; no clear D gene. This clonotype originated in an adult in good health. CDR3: CASSLSGTGELFF. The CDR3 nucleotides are TGTGCCAGCAGTTTATCAGGCACCGGGGAGCTGTTTTTT.